Listed below are T cell receptor beta chains from one sample, sequenced in a study of cytomegalovirus exposure and HLA in healthy donors. Profiling relied on immunoSEQ multiplex PCR, and the TCRdb table lists in-frame clones only, not all of them. The table has 130,000 to 150,000 clones, approximately 73% seen once. The specimen sequenced was PBMCs. These receptor sequences come from a woman aged 18-29 years in good health and CMV-seronegative. CDR3s leave out the opening cysteine and the closing phenylalanine or tryptophan. The order of the fields is J gene, CDR3 length, clone size, V gene, CDR3 protein. Rows give clone size only sometimes, using once, few, many, or a class for an expanded clone.

J: TRBJ1-2; length: 12; size: -; V: TRBV7-9; CDR3: ASRDSLDNYGYT
J: TRBJ2-3; length: 11; size: few; V: TRBV29-1; CDR3: SARDRGTDTQY
J: TRBJ2-3; length: 13; size: -; V: TRBV19; CDR3: ASSSSGYSTDTQY
J: TRBJ2-7; length: 9; size: -; V: TRBV14; CDR3: ASSLGGLPY
J: TRBJ1-2; length: 12; size: -; V: TRBV11-2; CDR3: ASSLWDIGYGYT
J: TRBJ2-7; length: 13; size: once; V: TRBV9; CDR3: ASSVRPGQGYEQY
J: TRBJ2-3; length: 12; size: -; V: TRBV5-1; CDR3: ASSLIQSTDTQY
J: TRBJ1-5; length: 15; size: -; V: TRBV18; CDR3: ASPPPGGGGANQPQH
J: TRBJ1-6; length: 15; size: -; V: TRBV4-2; CDR3: ASSQAEEGSGYAPLH
J: TRBJ2-1; length: 13; size: -; V: TRBV7-9; CDR3: ASSLAGRDADEQF
J: TRBJ2-1; length: 15; size: few; V: TRBV4-3; CDR3: ASSQEMGLAAYNEQF
J: TRBJ2-7; length: 11; size: few; V: TRBV5-1; CDR3: ASSGGEVSEQY
J: TRBJ1-1; length: 14; size: few; V: TRBV7-3; CDR3: ASSLNPQRGLTEAF
J: TRBJ2-5; length: 13; size: -; V: TRBV11-3; CDR3: ASSLAGAGQETQY
J: TRBJ2-3; length: 14; size: -; V: TRBV9; CDR3: ASSPRRRAGTDTQY
J: TRBJ2-3; length: 14; size: -; V: TRBV5-1; CDR3: ASSTTGTGITDTQY
J: TRBJ2-1; length: 12; size: -; V: TRBV27; CDR3: ASLGSGNHNEQF
J: TRBJ1-1; length: 14; size: -; V: TRBV12-5; CDR3: ASGTTGGRVYTEAF
J: TRBJ1-1; length: 15; size: -; V: TRBV14; CDR3: ASSHQIEPGMNTEAF
J: TRBJ1-5; length: 12; size: -; V: TRBV6-1; CDR3: ASSGGLSNQPQH
J: TRBJ1-5; length: 9; size: -; V: TRBV28; CDR3: ASKRDQPQH
J: TRBJ1-2; length: 14; size: -; V: TRBV18; CDR3: ASSPLGTGVNYGYT
J: TRBJ2-5; length: 12; size: few; V: TRBV27; CDR3: ASSFRRDQETQY
J: TRBJ2-3; length: 13; size: few; V: TRBV6-1; CDR3: ASSDSQGSTDTQY
J: TRBJ1-1; length: 15; size: few; V: TRBV6-1; CDR3: ASSEAWKEQGDTEAF
J: TRBJ1-1; length: 12; size: -; V: TRBV11-1; CDR3: ASSLEGGNTEAF
J: TRBJ1-2; length: 11; size: -; V: TRBV6-5; CDR3: ASRQGAGVGYT
J: TRBJ2-1; length: 14; size: -; V: TRBV11-3; CDR3: ASSSLAGGRDNEQF
J: TRBJ1-2; length: 14; size: -; V: TRBV2; CDR3: ASSPGQGAIGSGYT
J: TRBJ1-3; length: 13; size: -; V: TRBV5-4; CDR3: ASSLGQIPGNTIY
J: TRBJ1-5; length: 11; size: -; V: TRBV28; CDR3: ASSPPAGQPQH
J: TRBJ2-1; length: 11; size: -; V: TRBV4-1; CDR3: ASSGQADNEQF